The clone carrying this T cell receptor (beta chain) occurred a few times. Germline V gene lookup returns CDR1 MGHRA and CDR2 YSYEKL. V gave up 1 base and J gave up 3 bases; unmatched junction bases: 8. The CDR3 has 16 residues. Per the original data handling: From reference gene primer amplification, estimates of nucleated cell counts were derived. Method: immunoSEQ multiplex PCR; TCRdb's copy keeps in-frame clones and lacks some. V and J calls and clone size are those listed in that table; D and trimming were worked out from the DNA. The sample holds some 200,000 clones, approximately 91% seen once. This entry comes from a study of blood T cell repertoires in COVID-19. Study in general: Acute and convalescent COVID-19 samples came from the United States, Italy and Spain. The analysed material was cDNA or gDNA that came from T cells, B-cell-depleted T cells, or PBMCs.

The TCR was taken from a woman in her thirties or forties with acute or convalescent COVID-19. The chain joins TRBV4-1 to TRBJ2-5; 7 nucleotides line up with TRBD2. Sequenced material: peripheral blood. In DNA form, the CDR3 reads TGCGCCAGCAGCCAAGCCGGAGTCAGCGGGGAAGAGACCCAGTACTTC. Its translation: CASSQAGVSGEETQYF.